This T cell receptor beta chain is from a study of OX40 agonist ivuxolimab in advanced cancers. Points from the study as a whole: Relative to CD4+, CD8+ T cells held more expanded clones on average.

A remark on this clone: Its antigen remains unknown.

The CDR3 consists of 13 residues. CDR1 SQVTM and CDR2 ANQGSEA come from the germline V gene. V gave up 6 bases and J gave up 3 bases, with 15 bases separating them. Here immunoSEQ multiplex PCR was the method, and the copy in TCRdb shows in-frame clones only, minus some. The sample holds about 16,000 clones, roughly 81% seen once. Source: CD4+ or CD8+ T cells sorted from blood, taken in a trial of the OX40 agonist ivuxolimab. The chain has TRBV29-1 and TRBJ2-7, with D possibly matching TRBD2 (6 bases). This TCR was sampled from an adult with an advanced solid tumor such as melanoma, head and neck, liver or kidney cancer. The CDR3 sequence: CSVADSGSYEQYF. The CDR3 DNA reads TGCAGCGTGGCGGACTCCGGGAGCTACGAGCAGTACTTC.